The 10 T cell receptor beta chains in this list originate from one sample, sequenced in a study of cytomegalovirus exposure and HLA in healthy donors. In the PCR, 60 Vbeta and 13 Jbeta primers were used. This table comes from immunoSEQ multiplex PCR, and its TCRdb copy is limited to in-frame clones, with some not included. The sample has roughly 23,000 clones, over 75% seen once. Specimen: PBMCs. The receptors come from a man between 60 and 75 years old in good health and CMV-seronegative.

This clone was seen a handful of times. This sequence joins TRBV18 and TRBJ2-1; D gene uncertain. The CDR3 runs to 16 residues. The ends were cut back, 3 bases at V and 2 bases at J, with 14 bases in the middle. Per the germline V gene, CDR1 is KGHSH and CDR2 is LQKENI. CDR3 sequence (DNA): TGTGCCAGCTCACCTCGGTTGGCGGCAGCCTACAATGAGCAGTTCTTC. This gives the protein CASSPRLAAAYNEQFF.

In the case of this clone: Germline and junction disagree at one end, which may indicate a read error. The identical CDR3 is also encoded by other nucleotide sequences in the sample. The CDR3 is CASSIPGLWESDTEAFF. Here the CDR3 DNA reads TGTGCCAGTAGTATCCCGGGGTTGTGGGAGAGCGACACTGAGGCTTTCTTT. J is TRBJ1-1 and V is TRBV19, with D uncertain. This CDR3 is built from 17 residues. Per germline, CDR1 LNHDA and CDR2 SQIVND (reference sequence).

Only one count was recorded for this clone. The gene calls are TRBV5-1 and TRBJ1-1; unclear D gene. This CDR3 has 14 residues. V was pared by 2 bases and J by 8 bases, with 16 bases between. In germline, CDR1 is SGHRS, CDR2 YFSETQ. CDR3 residues: CASSFDEGYREAFF. Written as DNA, the CDR3 is TGCGCCAGCAGCTTTGATGAGGGTTATCGGGAAGCTTTCTTT.

The CDR3 DNA reads as TGTGCCAGCAGCCAGGGACACGGGATTCCCACTGAAGCTTTCTTT. Protein: CASSQGHGIPTEAFF. This sequence joins TRBV7-9 and TRBJ1-1, with a weak D call TRBD1 (6 bases). Trimming removed 5 bases from V and 4 bases from J, with 17 bases in between. The CDR3 is 15 residues long. CDR1 is SEHNR, CDR2 FQNEAQ, per germline (reference sequence).

The chain combines TRBV18 with TRBJ2-6; D is perhaps TRBD1 (5 bases). V lost 4 bases, J lost 0 bases, and 22 bases lay in between. The CDR3 has 20 residues. CDR1 and CDR2 (germline): KGHSH, LQKENI. The CDR3 sequence: CASSLPNPGQGFSGANVLTF. The CDR3 nucleotides are TGTGCCAGCTCACTACCAAACCCAGGGCAGGGCTTCTCTGGGGCCAACGTCCTGACTTTC.

The V and J genes are TRBV5-8 and TRBJ2-1; D is unresolved. The CDR3 is made up of 10 amino acids. Germline-derived CDR1 and CDR2 are SGHTS and YDEGEE. Trimming took off 5 bases at V and 7 bases at J, with 4 bases between the two ends. The CDR3 DNA is TGTGCCAGCAGGCGTAATGAGCAGTTCTTC. It is translated as CASRRNEQFF.

The J gene is TRBJ1-1, the V gene TRBV10-3; weak D call: TRBD1 (6 bases). Germline V gene data show CDR1 as ENHRY and CDR2 as SYGVKD. The CDR3 contains 13 residues. V dropped 10 bases and J dropped 6 bases, with 18 bases sitting between them. DNA of the CDR3: TGTGCCACCTTTGAGGGTCAGGGGTCTGAAGCTTTCTTT. This translates into CATFEGQGSEAFF.

The chain has TRBV11-3 and TRBJ2-2; TRBD1 agrees at 10 bases. Germline V lookup: CDR1 SGHNT, CDR2 YENEEA. The J segment lost 4 bases and the V segment lost 4 bases, leaving 3 bases of the junction unmatched. This CDR3 contains 15 residues. CDR3 coding DNA: TGTGCCAGCAGCTCCCGGGACAGGGGCACCGGGGAGCTGTTTTTT. Amino acid sequence: CASSSRDRGTGELFF. Complete variable domain (other parts from reference TRBV11-3 and TRBJ2-2): EAGVVQSPRYKIIEKKQPVAFWCNPISGHNTLYWYLQNLGQGPELLIRYENEEAVDDSQLPKDRFSAERLKGVDSTLKIQPAELGDSAVYLCASSSRDRGTGELFFGEGSRLTVL.

The chain carries TRBV19 and TRBJ1-2; 12 bases agree with TRBD1. CDR3 length: 20 amino acids. The germline V gene has CDR1 LNHDA and CDR2 SQIVND (reference sequence). The V segment lost 1 base and the J segment 4 bases; nucleotides outside the gene matches: 16. Here the CDR3 reads CASSIGRTPGQGARLYGYTF. For the CDR3, the DNA is TGTGCCAGTAGTATAGGCCGAACTCCGGGACAGGGGGCCAGACTCTATGGCTACACCTTC.

The CDR3 here is CASTRLVRRRSTDTQYF. The CDR3 DNA follows: TGTGCCAGCACCAGACTCGTAAGGAGGCGGAGCACAGATACGCAGTATTTT. The genes are TRBV28 and TRBJ2-3; the D gene is possibly TRBD2 (5 bases). V lost 7 bases, J lost 0 bases, and 20 bases lay in between. The germline CDR1 and CDR2 sequences are MDHEN and SYDVKM. The CDR3 is 17 amino acids. The full variable domain, rest sourced from reference TRBV28 and TRBJ2-3, is DVKVTQSSRYLVKRTGEKVFLECVQDMDHENMFWYRQDPGLGLRLIYFSYDVKMKEKGDIPEGYSVSREKKERFSLILESASTNQTSMYLCASTRLVRRRSTDTQYFGPGTRLTVL.